What follows describes a single T cell receptor (beta chain). Antigen unknown. Indicated time point: 2014-2015 season, pre-vaccination. This specimen comes from a study of follicular helper T cells after annual influenza vaccination. As for the study in general: Some donors were sampled over the 2013-2014, 2014-2015 and 2015-2016 vaccinations. Whole-study findings and limits: ICOS+CD38+ cTfh clonality tracked population frequency, and its change tracked circulating plasmablast change.

Looked up from germline, CDR1 is MNHEY and CDR2 is SMNVEV (reference sequence). The CDR3 is 12 residues long. The V end was cut by 5 bases, the J end by 0 bases, with 5 bases between. Sequenced by immunoSEQ multiplex PCR; TCRdb stores in-frame clones only, minus some. The data hold about 8,300 clones, with 82% observed a single time. The rearrangement joins TRBV27 to TRBJ2-7; no clear D gene. The sequence came from an adult who received the influenza vaccine. The material was CXCR5+ CD38- circulating T follicular helper cells from blood, obtained on the day of influenza vaccination. Indicated subset: circulating Tfh, non-naive CD4+CXCR5+PD-1+ (ICOS+CD38+ or ICOS-CD38-). CDR3: CASSDSSYEQYF. CDR3 coding DNA: TGTGCCAGCAGTGATAGCTCCTACGAGCAGTACTTC.